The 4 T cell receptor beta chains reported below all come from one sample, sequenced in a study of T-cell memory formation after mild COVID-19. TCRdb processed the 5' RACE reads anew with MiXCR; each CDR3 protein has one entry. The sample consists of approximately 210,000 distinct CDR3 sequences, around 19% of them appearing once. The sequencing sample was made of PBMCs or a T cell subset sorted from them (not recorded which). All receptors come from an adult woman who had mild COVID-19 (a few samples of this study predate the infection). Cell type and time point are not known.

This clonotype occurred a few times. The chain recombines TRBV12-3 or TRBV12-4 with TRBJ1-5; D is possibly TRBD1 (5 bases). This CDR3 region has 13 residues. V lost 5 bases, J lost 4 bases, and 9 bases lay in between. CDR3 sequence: CASSGDGNQPQHF. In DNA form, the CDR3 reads TGTGCCAGCAGTGGGGACGGTAATCAGCCCCAGCATTTT.

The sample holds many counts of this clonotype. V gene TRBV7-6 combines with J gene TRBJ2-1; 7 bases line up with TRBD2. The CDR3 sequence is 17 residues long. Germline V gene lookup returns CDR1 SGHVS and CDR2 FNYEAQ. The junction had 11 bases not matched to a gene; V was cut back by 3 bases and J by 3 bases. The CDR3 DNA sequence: TGTGCCAGCAGCTTTAGAGGCGGGGGAGATCTCTACAATGAGCAGTTCTTC. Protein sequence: CASSFRGGGDLYNEQFF.

CDR3: CASRSGTTGSYEQYF. CDR3 coding DNA: TGTGCCAGCAGATCCGGGACTACAGGCTCCTACGAGCAGTACTTC. This sequence joins TRBV7-2 and TRBJ2-7; 7 nucleotides agree with TRBD2. The trim removed 6 bases at V and 0 bases at J, leaving 8 bases unmatched. Germline V lookup: CDR1 SGHTA, CDR2 FQGNSA. This CDR3 region has 15 residues.

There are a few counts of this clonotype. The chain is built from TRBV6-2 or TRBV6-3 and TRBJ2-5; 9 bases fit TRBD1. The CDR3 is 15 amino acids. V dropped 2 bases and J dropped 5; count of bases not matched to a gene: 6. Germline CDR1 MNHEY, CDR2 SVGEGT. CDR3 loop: CASSYAGTGFETQYF. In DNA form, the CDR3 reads TGTGCCAGCAGTTACGCCGGGACAGGGTTTGAGACCCAGTACTTC.